This T cell receptor beta chain was obtained from a study of Graves' ophthalmopathy and Graves' hyperthyroidism. Study-wide findings and caveats: Clonotypes were expanded in thyroid at above 0.001 frequency, and most also appeared in blood. A model of 13 signatures distinguished ophthalmopathy from stable hyperthyroidism at 85% to 90% sensitivity and roughly 80% specificity.

About this clonotype: The target antigen is unknown.

Where ophthalmopathy was present, donors had moderate-to-severe activity, CAS ≥3, NOSPECS ≥4 and duration under 3 months. Other autoimmune diseases, uncontrolled infections, pregnancy or lactation excluded patients from enrollment. Amplification targeted the TCR beta CDR3 regions, with RNA transcripts as the source material. The library came from an HTBI-primed first-round RT-PCR and a second-round multiplex PCR. In TCRdb, the multiplex PCR reads were re-called with MiXCR into one record per CDR3 protein. The sample holds hundreds of thousands of distinct CDR3 sequences, approximately 40% seen once. The sample taken for sequencing was peripheral blood. This TCR derives from an adult man with Graves' ophthalmopathy.

This chain's CDR3 is CASSLYAGPANYGYTF. CDR3 DNA sequence: TGTGCCAGCAGCTTATATGCAGGACCCGCTAACTATGGCTACACCTTC. The chain is built from TRBV11-2 and TRBJ1-2; unclear D gene. Deletions cut 2 bases from V and 0 bases from J, with 13 bases between. Germline CDR1 SGHAT, CDR2 FQNNGV. The CDR3 extends over 16 amino acids.